What follows describes a single TCR beta chain. The antigen it recognizes is unknown. The record has no base qualities; no much larger clone is one base away. The data were obtained in a study of cytotoxic CD8 clonotypes in ibrutinib-treated CLL (dated by TCRdb to about 2021). Study-wide context: The cohort was composed of around twelve relapsed/refractory and approximately 16 treatment-naive patients; IGHV unmutated status was identified in approximately 17 patients. An average of about 260,000 productive templates and 94,082 productive rearrangements was obtained per sample. Response samples were obtained after a median of roughly eleven months of treatment, with a range of about 6 to 36 months. Partial responses were observed in 24 patients and complete responses in 2; after a median follow-up of about 69 months, remission was maintained in 15 or so patients and progression was observed in some 12. Longitudinal samples were available for about 30% of the roughly 90 trial participants. Every sample from remission and from progressive disease was obtained while the patients were still on ibrutinib. Cryopreserved peripheral blood mononuclear cells were obtained before treatment, at response, and at either sustained remission or disease progression. Overall results and qualifications from the work: Public clonotypes were rare and either shrank or stayed stable during treatment, and the rise in clonality at ibrutinib response reflected expansion of private clonotypes. At ibrutinib response clonality went up, during sustained remission it held steady, and at progression it dropped back toward baseline. Baseline clonality exceeded that of age-matched healthy donors and correlated strongly with circulating CD8+ T-cell counts. Lymph node repertoires were not examined, and the timing of sampling was not matched between patients in sustained remission and those whose disease progressed.

On a MiSeq, deep resolution sequencing aimed for a depth between 1 in 1 million and 1 in 200,000 T cells, with each clonotype covered approximately 9.8x on average. The immunoSEQ hsTCRB Kit was used to generate the TCR beta libraries. In the original analysis: ImmunoSEQ Data Assistant and ImmunoSEQ Analyzer were used for data analysis, and V, D and J genes were assigned according to IMGT definitions. Clonality, with values ranging from 0 to 1, was calculated as one minus the normalized Shannon entropy of productive rearrangement frequencies. Public clonotype analysis was restricted to overrepresented clonotypes comprising at least 0.05% of each patient's repertoire. Repertoires from 10 to 15 age-matched healthy donors in immuneACCESS were used as clonality controls. TCRdb provides this immuneACCESS table in a form limited to in-frame rearrangements. Some clones are lacking; in checked studies, under half of them reflect an unresolved V gene, and why the rest are absent is not known. The V and J calls and clone size were taken over from that table, and D and trimming were inferred from the DNA. This sample gives 120,000 to 150,000 clones in total; approximately 89% of them show up just once. Of the sample, approximately 11% is held by the ten largest clones.

The intended sense of this specimen's time point label: 12 months on ibrutinib. Approximately 2 micrograms of genomic DNA were extracted from cryopreserved PBMCs for TCR beta library preparation. Longitudinal blood samples from CLL patients on ibrutinib monotherapy underwent high-throughput TCR beta sequencing. The patients took part in an open-label, single-center phase 2 trial of ibrutinib monotherapy. The CDR3 runs 16 residues from the cysteine to the phenylalanine. Solely the CDR3 DNA is kept, with 48 bases framed from the first base. The receptor comes from a human donor with chronic lymphocytic leukemia. This specimen consisted of PBMCs, obtained after 12 months of ibrutinib treatment. The V gene is TRBV21-1 and the J gene is TRBJ1-4. TRBV21-1 is a documented pseudogene. The CDR3: CASSKPPSGGDEKLFF. The bases are TGTGCCAGCAGCAAACCCCCCTCGGGGGGGGACGAAAAACTGTTTTTT.